These T cell receptor beta chains were read from a single sample in a study of cytomegalovirus exposure and HLA in healthy donors. Here immunoSEQ multiplex PCR was the method, and the copy in TCRdb shows in-frame clones only, minus some. The sample lists 140,000 to 150,000 clones; 70% to 85% were seen once. Input material: PBMCs. The receptors here all came from a man in his forties in good health and CMV-seronegative. CDR3s include the opening cysteine and the closing phenylalanine or tryptophan. Each record gives: clone size, D gene, V gene, J gene, CDR3 protein, CDR3 DNA. A D gene is named only where the DNA matches it firmly. Size values are once, few and many counts, or a class for expanded clones, and some rows have none.

.	.	TRBV4-2	TRBJ1-5	CASSQDGQGPQPQHF	TGTGCCAGCAGCCAAGATGGCCAGGGGCCCCAGCCCCAGCATTTT
.	TRBD1	TRBV15	TRBJ2-5	CATSRDYPGQGASETQYF	TGTGCCACCAGCAGAGATTATCCGGGGCAGGGGGCCTCAGAGACCCAGTACTTC
few	.	TRBV5-1	TRBJ2-5	CASSFTGIPETQYF	TGCGCCAGCAGCTTCACAGGGATTCCAGAGACCCAGTACTTC
.	TRBD1	TRBV2	TRBJ1-4	CASSETGASTNEKLFF	TGTGCCAGCAGTGAAACAGGGGCTTCAACTAATGAAAAACTGTTTTTT
few	TRBD1	TRBV2	TRBJ2-7	CASSGPSGVGDRGYEQYF	TGTGCCAGCAGCGGGCCATCGGGGGTAGGGGACAGGGGGTACGAGCAGTACTTC
.	TRBD2	TRBV18	TRBJ2-3	CASPPLAGGTDTQYF	TGTGCCAGCCCCCCCCTAGCGGGGGGCACAGATACGCAGTATTTT
.	.	TRBV28	TRBJ1-3	CASSLLRVGYTIYF	TGTGCCAGCAGTTTATTGAGGGTGGGGTACACCATATATTTT
.	.	TRBV7-9	TRBJ2-7	CASTHSGSSYEQYF	TGTGCCAGCACCCACTCTGGGAGCTCCTACGAGCAGTACTTC
.	TRBD1	TRBV28	TRBJ1-1	CASRVFGQGGTEAFF	TGTGCCAGCAGGGTTTTCGGACAGGGAGGTACTGAAGCTTTCTTT
once	TRBD2	TRBV2	TRBJ2-1	CASRSGGGPYNEQFF	TGTGCCAGCAGGAGCGGGGGGGGTCCCTACAATGAGCAGTTCTTC
.	.	TRBV29-1	TRBJ2-7	CSVVPDSSYEQYF	TGCAGCGTTGTCCCGGACAGCTCCTACGAGCAGTACTTC
.	TRBD1	TRBV6-5	TRBJ2-7	CASSYQDRGHEQYF	TGTGCCAGCAGTTACCAAGACAGGGGCCACGAGCAGTACTTC
.	TRBD1	TRBV2	TRBJ2-1	CASREGTGGNEQFF	TGTGCCAGCAGAGAGGGGACAGGGGGCAATGAGCAGTTCTTC
.	TRBD2	TRBV30	TRBJ2-7	CAWNPPTSGGARYEQYF	TGTGCCTGGAACCCCCCCACTAGCGGGGGGGCCAGGTACGAGCAGTACTTC
.	.	TRBV19	TRBJ1-1	CARLRTKASPNTEAFF	TGTGCCAGATTAAGGACAAAAGCTTCTCCGAACACTGAAGCTTTCTTT
.	.	TRBV7-9	TRBJ2-2	CASSITDTGELFF	TGTGCCAGCAGCATTACAGACACCGGGGAGCTGTTTTTT
.	TRBD2	TRBV7-2	TRBJ2-4	CASSLFRGLATHGIQYF	TGTGCCAGCAGCTTATTTAGGGGACTAGCGACTCATGGCATTCAGTACTTC
.	TRBD1	TRBV4-1	TRBJ2-3	CASRLMLRQGLTDTQYF	TGCGCCAGCCGACTAATGCTACGACAGGGTCTCACAGATACGCAGTATTTT
.	.	TRBV28	TRBJ2-3	CASSLYSVIDTQYF	TGTGCCAGCAGTTTATATAGTGTTATAGATACGCAGTATTTT
.	TRBD1	TRBV4-1	TRBJ1-2	CASSQVKGQGDDNYGYTF	TGCGCCAGCAGCCAAGTAAAAGGACAGGGCGACGATAACTATGGCTACACCTTC
.	TRBD2	TRBV7-2	TRBJ2-2	CASSLGGGFTGELFF	TGTGCCAGCAGCTTAGGGGGGGGATTCACCGGGGAGCTGTTTTTT
.	.	TRBV2	TRBJ2-1	CASTAGSYNEQFF	TGTGCCAGCACTGCGGGGTCCTACAATGAGCAGTTCTTC